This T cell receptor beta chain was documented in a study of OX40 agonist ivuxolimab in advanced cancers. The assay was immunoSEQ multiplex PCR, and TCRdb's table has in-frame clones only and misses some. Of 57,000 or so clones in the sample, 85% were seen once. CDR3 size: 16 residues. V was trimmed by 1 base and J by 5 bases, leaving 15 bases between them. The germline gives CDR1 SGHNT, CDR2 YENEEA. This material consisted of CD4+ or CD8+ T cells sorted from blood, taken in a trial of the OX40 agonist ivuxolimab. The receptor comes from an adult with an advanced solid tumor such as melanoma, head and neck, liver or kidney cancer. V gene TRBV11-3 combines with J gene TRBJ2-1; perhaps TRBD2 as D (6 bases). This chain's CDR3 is CASSLAGGAQDNEQFF. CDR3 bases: TGTGCCAGCAGCTTAGCCGGAGGGGCGCAGGACAATGAGCAGTTCTTC.